The clone carrying this TCR beta chain was seen only once. Its antigen is unknown. The entry originates in a study of blood T cells in healthy people across ages. The study, taken as a whole, reports: Fewer expanded clones and more diversity marked long-lived versus aged donors.

V lost 3 bases, J lost 0 bases, and 11 bases stayed unmatched. The length of the CDR3 is 19 residues. Germline V gene lookup returns CDR1 MDHEN and CDR2 SYDVKM. Alongside a J-beta primer mix, a sample-barcoded 5' primer served in a second PCR lasting 7 to 11 cycles. TCRdb independently ran MiXCR on the 5' RACE reads; one entry per CDR3 protein. The table lists 1,800,000 or so distinct CDR3 sequences, about two fifths of them singletons. The specimen was blood. This TCR derives from a human donor in good health. The chain uses TRBV28 and TRBJ2-1; 10 nucleotides match TRBD1. CDR3 region: CASSFIGTGARSSYNEQFF. The CDR3 region has the DNA TGTGCCAGCAGTTTTATCGGGACAGGGGCGCGGAGCTCCTACAATGAGCAGTTCTTC.